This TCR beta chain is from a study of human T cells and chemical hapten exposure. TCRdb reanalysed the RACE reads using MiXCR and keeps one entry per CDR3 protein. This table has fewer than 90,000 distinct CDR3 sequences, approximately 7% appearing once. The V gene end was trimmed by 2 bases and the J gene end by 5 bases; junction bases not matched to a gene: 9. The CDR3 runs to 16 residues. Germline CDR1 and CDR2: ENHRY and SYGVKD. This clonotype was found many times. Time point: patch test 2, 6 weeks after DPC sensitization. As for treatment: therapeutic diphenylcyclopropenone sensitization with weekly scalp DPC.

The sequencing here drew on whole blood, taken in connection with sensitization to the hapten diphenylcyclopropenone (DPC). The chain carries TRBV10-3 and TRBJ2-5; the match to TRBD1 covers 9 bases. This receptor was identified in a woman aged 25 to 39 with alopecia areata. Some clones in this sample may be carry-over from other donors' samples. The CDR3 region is CAISEPDRGGWETQYF. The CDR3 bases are TGTGCCATCAGTGAGCCGGACAGGGGAGGATGGGAGACCCAGTACTTC.